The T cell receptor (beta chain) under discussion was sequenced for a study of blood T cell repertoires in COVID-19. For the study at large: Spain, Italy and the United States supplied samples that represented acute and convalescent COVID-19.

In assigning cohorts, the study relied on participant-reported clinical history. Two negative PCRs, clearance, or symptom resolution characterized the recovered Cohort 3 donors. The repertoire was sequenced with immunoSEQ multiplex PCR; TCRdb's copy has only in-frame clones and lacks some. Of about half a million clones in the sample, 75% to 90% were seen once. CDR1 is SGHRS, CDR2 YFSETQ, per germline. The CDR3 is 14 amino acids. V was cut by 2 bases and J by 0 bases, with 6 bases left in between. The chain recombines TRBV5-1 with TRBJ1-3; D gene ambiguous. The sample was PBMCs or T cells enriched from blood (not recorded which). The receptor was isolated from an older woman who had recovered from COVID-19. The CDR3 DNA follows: TGCGCCAGCAGCTTAGAGGGCTCTGGAAACACCATATATTTT. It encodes CASSLEGSGNTIYF.